This TCR beta chain stems from a study of blood T cell repertoires in COVID-19. This CDR3 has 16 amino acids. Per the germline V gene, CDR1 is SEHNR and CDR2 is FQNEAQ (reference sequence). J gave up 3 bases and V 3 bases, and 6 bases lay outside the gene matches. Assay: immunoSEQ multiplex PCR; the TCRdb copy retains only in-frame clones and omits some. The table lists 250,000 or so clones, over 70% of them singletons. V and J are TRBV7-9 and TRBJ2-1; 9 nucleotides line up with TRBD1. This clonotype was sampled from a woman between 25 and 40 years old who had been exposed to COVID-19. The sequenced sample consisted of PBMCs or T cells enriched from blood (not recorded which). CDR3 nucleotide sequence: TGTGCCAGCAGCTTTCTCCGGGACAGGGACTACAATGAGCAGTTCTTC. Its protein product is CASSFLRDRDYNEQFF.